This T cell receptor (beta chain) was captured in a study of cytomegalovirus exposure and HLA in healthy donors. Whereas donors were nominally healthy upon sampling, unrecorded immune exposures were probable. Per germline, CDR1 LGHNA and CDR2 YSLEER. CDR3 size: 15 residues. The ends lost 0 bases at V and 5 bases at J; junction bases unmatched: 5. The PCR used 60 Vbeta and 13 Jbeta primers. Repertoires were generated with immunoSEQ multiplex PCR, while TCRdb's copy carries only in-frame clones and drops some. The sample carries 60,000 to 95,000 clones, 78% recorded once. In the case of this clone: The antigen is unknown.

Study conclusions and caveats: From TCR beta sequences, most subjects' HLA-A and HLA-B alleles were reportedly predicted accurately.

This sequence was found in a woman between 40 and 55 years old in good health and CMV-seropositive. The source material was PBMCs. This chain joins TRBV4-3 and TRBJ1-2; TRBD1 agrees at 8 bases. The CDR3 coding sequence is TGCGCCAGCAGCCAAGAGTTCAGGGGGCAATATGGCTACACCTTC. It yields the protein CASSQEFRGQYGYTF.